Shown below are 32 T cell receptor beta chains from a single sample sequenced in a study of blood T cell repertoires in COVID-19. Measured with immunoSEQ multiplex PCR; TCRdb has only the in-frame clones, and not every one. Here the sample spans some 200,000 clones, 84% being singletons. Sequencing input: peripheral blood. These receptors were obtained from an elderly woman with COVID-19, enrolled during active disease.

This clone was seen only a few times. The genes are TRBV28 and TRBJ1-2, with 9 bases that match TRBD1. V lost 8 bases to trimming and J lost 7 bases; unmatched junction nucleotides: 8. This CDR3 has 13 residues. Germline CDR1 is MDHEN and CDR2 is SYDVKM. The CDR3 DNA sequence: TGTGCCAGCGGGACCGGGACAGGGCTTGGCTACACCTTC. Translation gives CASGTGTGLGYTF.

The chain links TRBV29-1 to TRBJ1-2, with TRBD1 as a possible D gene (6 bases). The CDR3 totals 13 residues. V shed 7 bases and J shed 6 bases, with 18 bases lying between them. Germline CDR1 and CDR2: SQVTM and ANQGSEA. CDR3 bases: TGCAGCGGGATGGGGGCGGCAAATGATGGCTACACCTTC. It codes for CSGMGAANDGYTF.

The chain uses TRBV2 and TRBJ2-3, with 10 bases matching TRBD2. This CDR3 is 16 amino acids long. The germline V gene encodes CDR1 SNHLY and CDR2 FYNNEI. The V gene end was trimmed by 7 bases and the J gene end by 5 bases; junction bases not matched to a gene: 12. The CDR3 nucleotides read TGTGCCAGCACCTCCCCCGTAGCGGGGGGAAAAGATACGCAGTATTTT. It yields the protein CASTSPVAGGKDTQYF.

This chain uses TRBV30 with TRBJ1-3; D uncertain. With 5 bases removed from V and 1 base from J, the gap between germline ends came to 9 bases. Germline V lookup: CDR1 GTSNPN, CDR2 SVGIG (reference sequence). The CDR3 is made up of 13 amino acids. CDR3 sequence (DNA): TGTGCCTGGGCCGGGGTATCTGGAAACACCATATATTTT. Translation gives CAWAGVSGNTIYF. The full variable domain, completed using reference TRBV30 and TRBJ1-3, is SQTIHQWPATLVQPVGSPLSLECTVEGTSNPNLYWYRQAAGRGLQLLFYSVGIGQISSEVPQNLSASRPQDRQFILSSKKLLLSDSGFYLCAWAGVSGNTIYFGEGSWLTVV.

V usage is TRBV7-9 and J usage is TRBJ1-6, with TRBD1 identical over 8 bases. Germline V lookup: CDR1 SEHNR, CDR2 FQNEAQ (reference sequence). V shed 5 bases, J shed 8 bases, and the junction held 8 bases outside the gene matches. This CDR3 spans 15 amino acids. The DNA of the CDR3 is TGTGCCAGCAGCCCCGGAGGACAGGGCTATTCACCCCTCCACTTT. Translating it yields CASSPGGQGYSPLHF. Full variable domain (rest looked up from reference TRBV7-9 and TRBJ1-6): DTGVSQNPRHKITKRGQNVTFRCDPISEHNRLYWYRQTLGQGPEFLTYFQNEAQLEKSRLLSDRFSAERPKGSFSTLEIQRTEQGDSAMYLCASSPGGQGYSPLHFGNGTRLTVT.

V gene TRBV5-1 combines with J gene TRBJ1-4; 8 nucleotides agree with TRBD1. The V and J ends lost 7 bases and 3 bases, in that order; junction bases with no gene match: 5. The CDR3 totals 14 residues. Germline V lookup: CDR1 SGHRS, CDR2 YFSETQ. CDR3 residues: CASAQQGANEKLFF. In nucleotides, the CDR3 is TGCGCCAGCGCCCAACAGGGGGCTAATGAAAAACTGTTTTTT.

This chain links TRBV10-1 with TRBJ1-5; weak D call: TRBD1 (6 bases). Between the trimmed V and J ends, which lost 0 bases and 9 bases, there was a span of 12 bases. CDR3 size: 14 residues. In germline, CDR1 is WNHNN, CDR2 SYGVQD (reference sequence). The CDR3 loop reads CASSESRGLLPQHF. In DNA form, the CDR3 reads TGCGCCAGCAGTGAGTCGCGGGGGCTACTGCCCCAGCATTTT.

The chain uses TRBV9 and TRBJ2-5, with D possibly being TRBD1 (6 bases). The V gene lost 4 bases and the J gene lost 3 bases, with 13 bases spanning the gap. CDR1 and CDR2 from the germline V gene are SGDLS and YYNGEE. The CDR3 has 14 amino acids. The CDR3 region is CASSIRDTKETQYF. CDR3 nucleotide sequence: TGTGCCAGCAGCATCCGGGACACCAAAGAGACCCAGTACTTC.

The J gene is TRBJ2-2, the V gene TRBV19, with a weak D call TRBD1 (6 bases). Trimming removed 7 bases at V and 7 bases at J, with 16 bases between. CDR3 length equals 14 residues. Germline CDR1 is LNHDA and CDR2 is SQIVND (reference sequence). Here the CDR3 reads CASKRQGKGGELFF. The CDR3 nucleotides are TGTGCCAGTAAGAGGCAGGGGAAGGGCGGGGAGCTGTTTTTT.

The chain is built from TRBV6-2 or TRBV6-3 and TRBJ1-5; D unresolved. V lost 2 bases, J lost 0 bases, and 8 bases lay in between. CDR3 size: 15 residues. The germline gives CDR1 MNHEY, CDR2 SVGEGT. The CDR3 DNA reads TGTGCCAGCAGTTACGGCACAAATAGCAATCAGCCCCAGCATTTT. Its translation: CASSYGTNSNQPQHF.

The V and J genes are TRBV7-6 and TRBJ1-4, with a tentative D call TRBD1 (5 bases). CDR3 length: 15 residues. Germline V gene sequence: CDR1 SGHVS, CDR2 FNYEAQ. Deletions cut 1 base from V and 2 bases from J, with 8 bases between. The CDR3, as DNA: TGTGCCAGCAGCTTAGATGGGGGGACTAATGAAAAACTGTTTTTT. It yields the protein CASSLDGGTNEKLFF. The full variable domain, completed using reference TRBV7-6 and TRBJ1-4, is GAGVSQSPRYKVTKRGQDVALRCDPISGHVSLYWYRQALGQGPEFLTYFNYEAQQDKSGLPNDRFSAERPEGSISTLTIQRTEQRDSAMYRCASSLDGGTNEKLFFGSGTQLSVL.

The chain couples TRBV28 to TRBJ1-1; D uncertain. V was shortened by 6 bases and J by 5 bases, with 10 bases between the two germline ends. The CDR3 is 12 amino acids. Germline V gene sequence: CDR1 MDHEN, CDR2 SYDVKM. DNA for the CDR3: TGTGCCAGCAGCCCCGGTCGGACTGAAGCTTTCTTT. Translation gives CASSPGRTEAFF.

This clone was recorded once. One end of the junction does not line up with germline, which may come from a read error. The chain is built from TRBV3-1 (or the pseudogene TRBV3-2) and TRBJ1-4; D perhaps matches TRBD1 (5 bases). CDR3 size: 13 residues. Per the germline V gene, CDR1 is LGHDT and CDR2 is YNNKEL (reference sequence). The CDR3 nucleotides are TGTGCCGGCAGTGACAGTCCTCTGGAAAAACTGTTTTTT. Translated, it gives CAGSDSPLEKLFF.

The chain uses TRBV10-3 and TRBJ1-1; no clear D gene. The CDR3 has 13 residues. The V gene's germline CDR1 is ENHRY and CDR2 SYGVKD. Trimming cost V 5 bases and J 5 bases, with 12 bases left between them. The CDR3 spells CAISTDALTEAFF. DNA for the CDR3: TGTGCCATCAGTACAGATGCCTTGACTGAAGCTTTCTTT.

CDR3 coding DNA: TGTGCCAGCAGTTTATCCCCCTCTGGCAGCTATGGCTACACCTTC. Its translation is CASSLSPSGSYGYTF. The rearrangement links TRBV28 to TRBJ1-2, with D unclear. V lost 1 base, J lost 4 bases, and 13 bases lay in between. The CDR3 sequence is 15 residues long. Per germline, CDR1 MDHEN and CDR2 SYDVKM.

The sample holds a few counts of this clone. The V gene is TRBV18, the J gene TRBJ2-7; TRBD1 aligns across 12 bases. The CDR3 spans 16 residues. CDR1 and CDR2 from the germline V gene are KGHSH and LQKENI. The ends lost 2 bases at V and 4 bases at J; junction bases unmatched: 6. Written as DNA, the CDR3 is TGTGCCAGCTCACCAATTGGGACAGGGGGCGGGTACGAGCAGTACTTC. Protein: CASSPIGTGGGYEQYF. The entire variable domain, with the rest obtained from reference TRBV18 and TRBJ2-7, is as follows: NAGVMQNPRHLVRRRGQEARLRCSPMKGHSHVYWYRQLPEEGLKFMVYLQKENIIDESGMPKERFSAEFPKEGPSILRIQQVVRGDSAAYFCASSPIGTGGGYEQYFGPGTRLTVT.

Remarks on this clone: One end of the junction varies from germline; a read error may be responsible. J is TRBJ2-7 and V is TRBV4-1; D is possibly TRBD1 (6 bases). The V gene's germline CDR1 is MGHRA and CDR2 YSYEKL. The CDR3 totals 12 residues. As DNA, the CDR3 is TGCGCCAGCAGCCAAGATCTGCAGGGGATTCACTTC. Its protein is CASSQDLQGIHF.

This chain uses TRBV5-4 with TRBJ1-4; the D is unclear. This CDR3 has 16 amino acids. Deletions cut 0 bases from V and 3 bases from J, with 12 bases between. Germline values: CDR1 SGHNT, CDR2 YYREEE (reference sequence). This chain's CDR3 is CASSLGGAKANEKLFF. The CDR3 coding sequence is TGTGCCAGCAGCTTGGGGGGAGCTAAGGCTAATGAAAAACTGTTTTTT.

This clone has only a few counts. As DNA, the CDR3 is TGTGCCAGCAGGGTAGGACTAGACTATGGCTACACCTTC. Amino acids: CASRVGLDYGYTF. The J gene is TRBJ1-2, the V gene TRBV28; D is unclear. Deletions cut 6 bases from V and 3 bases from J, with 11 bases between. The CDR3 has 13 amino acids. The germline CDR1 and CDR2 sequences are MDHEN and SYDVKM.

A few counts support this clone. This chain connects TRBV27 to TRBJ2-7; maybe TRBD2 (6 bases). The length of the CDR3 is 10 residues. V was trimmed by 8 bases and J by 12 bases, leaving 14 bases between them. The germline V gene has CDR1 MNHEY and CDR2 SMNVEV (reference sequence). The CDR3 sequence is CASGGSHRYF. CDR3 DNA sequence: TGTGCCAGCGGGGGGAGTCATCGGTACTTC.

This clone appeared once. The chain links TRBV28 to TRBJ2-2; TRBD1 matches at 10 bases. The trim removed 8 bases at V and 4 bases at J, leaving 4 bases unmatched. This CDR3 has 14 amino acids. Germline CDR1 reads MDHEN; CDR2 reads SYDVKM. The CDR3 sequence: CASRRTGGTGELFF. DNA of the CDR3: TGTGCCAGCCGAAGGACAGGGGGCACCGGGGAGCTGTTTTTT.

This clone has just a few counts. This chain connects TRBV3-1 (or the pseudogene TRBV3-2) to TRBJ1-6, with TRBD1 as a possible D gene (6 bases). The germline V gene has CDR1 LGHDT and CDR2 YNNKEL (reference sequence). This CDR3 comprises 16 residues. Trimming pared 1 base from V and 10 bases from J, leaving 17 bases between. The CDR3 DNA reads as TGTGCCAGCAGCCAAGGAAGCGCAGGGGCTGAGTCACCCCTCCACTTT. Translation: CASSQGSAGAESPLHF.

This chain uses TRBV5-1 with TRBJ2-2; TRBD1 agrees at 8 bases. CDR1 is SGHRS, CDR2 YFSETQ, per germline. The CDR3 extends over 16 amino acids. The trim removed 0 bases at V and 0 bases at J, leaving 1 base unmatched. The CDR3 DNA follows: TGCGCCAGCAGCTTGGTACAGGGGGCGAACACCGGGGAGCTGTTTTTT. Translated, it gives CASSLVQGANTGELFF.

This clone was detected once. The chain is built from TRBV6-2 or TRBV6-3 and TRBJ2-7; TRBD1 aligns across 7 bases. Germline assignment: CDR1 MNHEY and CDR2 SVGEGT. J gave up 4 bases and V 2 bases, and 2 bases lay outside the gene matches. The CDR3 runs to 13 residues. The CDR3 loop reads CASSYRGQYEQYF. The CDR3 DNA is TGTGCCAGCAGTTACAGGGGGCAGTACGAGCAGTACTTC.

This chain connects TRBV18 to TRBJ1-4; D might be TRBD1 (5 bases). Germline V CDR1 and CDR2: KGHSH, LQKENI. Trimming shortened V by 2 bases and J by 10 bases, and 17 bases separated the two germline ends. This CDR3 region has 15 residues. This CDR3 reads CASSPDGTPGRKLFF. The CDR3 DNA sequence: TGTGCCAGCTCACCAGACGGGACTCCCGGCCGAAAACTGTTTTTT.

The chain recombines TRBV29-1 with TRBJ2-1; 11 positions match TRBD2. Looked up from germline, CDR1 is SQVTM and CDR2 is ANQGSEA. This CDR3 contains 14 residues. The V gene end was trimmed by 3 bases and the J gene end by 6 bases; junction bases not matched to a gene: 4. CDR3 amino acids: CSVEASGGRNEQFF. In DNA form, the CDR3 reads TGCAGCGTTGAGGCTAGCGGGGGGCGCAATGAGCAGTTCTTC.

This sequence joins TRBV6-1 and TRBJ1-2; D uncertain. The CDR3 contains 13 residues. Germline-derived CDR1 and CDR2 are MNHNS and SASEGT. Trimming removed 0 bases from V and 5 bases from J, with 7 bases in between. The CDR3 bases are TGTGCCAGCAGTGAAGCGATGGCTTATGGCTACACCTTC. Its protein product is CASSEAMAYGYTF.

A remark on this clone: Distinct nucleotide sequences in the sample also encode this CDR3. The J gene is TRBJ2-7, the V gene TRBV7-2; unclear D gene. CDR1 SGHTA and CDR2 FQGNSA come from the germline V gene. The V gene lost 1 base and the J gene lost 2 bases, with 6 bases spanning the gap. This CDR3 is built from 13 residues. Here the CDR3 reads CASSLVTAYEQYF. Written as DNA, the CDR3 is TGTGCCAGCAGCTTAGTAACGGCCTACGAGCAGTACTTC.

The chain combines TRBV10-3 with TRBJ2-2, with 8 bases fitting TRBD2. The CDR3 sequence is 15 residues long. The junction had 0 bases not matched to a gene; V was cut back by 3 bases and J by 0 bases. Germline CDR1 ENHRY, CDR2 SYGVKD. CDR3 amino acids: CAISDGGANTGELFF. The CDR3 coding sequence is TGTGCCATCAGTGACGGGGGGGCGAACACCGGGGAGCTGTTTTTT.

Here the CDR3 reads CAISDGQSQETQYF. CDR3 DNA: TGTGCCATCAGTGATGGGCAGTCCCAAGAGACCCAGTACTTC. The V gene is TRBV10-3, the J gene TRBJ2-5, with D unresolved. CDR3 length: 14 residues. V lost 3 bases and J lost 1, with 9 bases in between. CDR1 and CDR2 from the germline V gene are ENHRY and SYGVKD.

The J gene is TRBJ1-1, the V gene TRBV18, with TRBD1 matching 7 bases. Trimming removed 5 bases from V and 4 bases from J; junction bases left unmatched: 7. CDR3 length: 14 amino acids. CDR1 KGHSH and CDR2 LQKENI come from the germline V gene. In nucleotides, the CDR3 is TGTGCCAGCTCATCACAAGACAGGGCCACTGAAGCTTTCTTT. It codes for CASSSQDRATEAFF.

The chain links TRBV5-1 to TRBJ1-2; 12 bases are a match to TRBD1. Germline V gene sequence: CDR1 SGHRS, CDR2 YFSETQ. The CDR3 loop spans 15 amino acids. The V gene end was trimmed by 4 bases and the J gene end by 8 bases; junction bases not matched to a gene: 9. The CDR3 is CASSPGGQGAKGYTF. The CDR3 DNA follows: TGCGCCAGCAGCCCCGGGGGACAGGGGGCGAAAGGCTACACCTTC.